This T cell receptor beta chain was captured by sequencing in a study of human T cells and chemical hapten exposure. Study details: Per-sample TCR yield variation was attributed mainly to small pooled library volume differences. Study-wide findings and caveats: There was alopecia in the donors, so their immune response may differ from that of healthy people.

The V gene's germline CDR1 is SNHLY and CDR2 FYNNEI. The CDR3 length is 13 residues. V was trimmed by 5 bases and J by 5 bases, leaving 12 bases between them. For the library, individual cDNA molecules each received unique molecular identifiers. Using its own MiXCR run on the RACE reads, TCRdb lists one record per CDR3 protein. The top ten clones hold around 3.7% of a sample with about 82,000 distinct CDR3 sequences, 11% of them seen once. As concerns this clonotype: Its antigen is unidentified.

As to time point: patch test 3, about 24 weeks after DPC sensitization. Treatment given: therapeutic diphenylcyclopropenone sensitization with weekly scalp DPC. In every case, blood was obtained before the patch test was applied. This rearrangement joins TRBV2 to TRBJ1-1; D uncertain. This clonotype was sampled from a woman in her 50s with alopecia areata. Some clones in this sample may be carry-over from other donors' samples. Sequenced here: whole blood, sampled in connection with sensitization to the hapten diphenylcyclopropenone (DPC). CDR3 residues: CASSPEGWTEAFF. The CDR3 nucleotides read TGTGCCAGCAGTCCCGAAGGGTGGACTGAAGCTTTCTTT.